This is a list of T cell receptor beta chains from one sample in a study of beta chain features in type 1 diabetes. The assay was immunoSEQ multiplex PCR, and TCRdb's table has in-frame clones only and misses some. This repertoire shows hundreds of thousands of clones, 11% to 15% found once; its top ten account for nearly 0.04%. Input material: naive CD4+ T cells from blood. All receptors derive from a man in his late teens or twenties with type 1 diabetes. Both conserved end residues are part of each CDR3. Rows may omit the clone size; those that give it use once, few, many or a size class.

TRBV28	few	TRBJ2-7	CASSLSGATYEQYF
TRBV5-1	NA	TRBJ2-5	CASSLPGQGETQYF
TRBV4-3	NA	TRBJ1-1	CASSRGTGARNTEAFF
TRBV7-2	NA	TRBJ2-1	CASSLSWREGYNEQFF
TRBV5-4	few	TRBJ1-1	CASSARNTEAFF
TRBV27	few	TRBJ2-7	CASSLGGGWDEQYF
TRBV5-4	NA	TRBJ2-5	CASSNSGSRETQYF
TRBV30	few	TRBJ1-4	CAWSVLIRDEKLFF
TRBV27	few	TRBJ1-1	CASSPYPVHRGWDTEAFF
TRBV29-1	NA	TRBJ2-4	CSVVGDAGNIQYF
TRBV4-3	NA	TRBJ2-5	CASSQERPSGGAAQYF
TRBV27	NA	TRBJ2-7	CASSALGQAGYEQYF
TRBV7-2	NA	TRBJ1-1	CASSYQIGIENTEAFF
TRBV7-9	NA	TRBJ2-1	CASSLGYLEQFF
TRBV4-3	few	TRBJ2-3	CASSQARLAGADTQYF
TRBV30	NA	TRBJ1-5	CAWSLSSLGSNQPQHF
TRBV6-1	few	TRBJ1-4	CASGPGQGVGKLFF
TRBV6-5	NA	TRBJ1-1	CASSPRPQENTEAFF
TRBV7-9	few	TRBJ2-1	CASSLDPPVGDNEQFF
TRBV10-3	NA	TRBJ2-7	CAISEGTGSHEQYF
TRBV5-4	NA	TRBJ2-3	CASGQDTQYF
TRBV5-1	NA	TRBJ2-1	CASSSGPHNEQFF
TRBV7-2	NA	TRBJ2-7	CASSSAAGPYYEQYF
TRBV7-9	NA	TRBJ2-4	CASSSGTAIAKNIQYF
TRBV7-9	NA	TRBJ1-6	CASSLDPGQGNSPLHF
TRBV4-1	NA	TRBJ2-5	CASSPQGSMVETQYF
TRBV30	few	TRBJ2-2	CAWNKGAGELFF
TRBV5-4	few	TRBJ2-3	CASSVEGTDTQYF
TRBV30	NA	TRBJ1-5	CAWSPQGNQPQHF
TRBV30	NA	TRBJ1-1	CAWSLDGQGDGAFF
TRBV15	few	TRBJ2-3	CATSRALGRGSTDTQYF
TRBV7-9	NA	TRBJ2-7	CASSAPPGQGAISSNEQYF
TRBV29-1	NA	TRBJ2-1	CSVELVPGEQFF
TRBV7-9	NA	TRBJ1-1	CASSLEAGSSPEAFF
TRBV28	NA	TRBJ1-5	CASRKDVTRGRNQPQHF
TRBV4-2	few	TRBJ1-2	CASSRNSYGYTF
TRBV14	few	TRBJ2-3	CASSQVRRGGGGPDTQYF
TRBV6-5	NA	TRBJ1-6	CASSYRGVAESPLHF